Listed below are T cell receptor beta chains from one sample, sequenced in a study of immune cell composition in non-small cell lung cancer. Profiling relied on immunoSEQ multiplex PCR, and the TCRdb table lists in-frame clones only, not all of them. This table has thousands of clones, 70% appearing once. Sequencing used non-adjacent lung tissue. The receptors stem from a human donor with non-small cell lung cancer. CDR3s include the opening cysteine and the closing phenylalanine or tryptophan.

J gene: TRBJ1-2
V gene: TRBV29-1
CDR3 protein: CSVEGRGRGARQGYGYTF

J gene: TRBJ2-2
V gene: TRBV21-1
CDR3 protein: CAPARGARDTGELFF

J gene: TRBJ2-5
V gene: TRBV4-3
CDR3 protein: CASSQRGQGAETQYF

J gene: TRBJ1-2
V gene: TRBV29-1
CDR3 protein: CSGLHPGYGYTF

J gene: TRBJ1-4
V gene: TRBV27
CDR3 protein: CASSKRDNEKLFF

J gene: TRBJ2-7
V gene: TRBV11-2
CDR3 protein: CASSTWTAYEQYF

J gene: TRBJ2-7
V gene: TRBV19
CDR3 protein: CASAGQASSYEQYF

J gene: TRBJ1-6
V gene: TRBV7-2
CDR3 protein: CASSLDRVLSPLHF

J gene: TRBJ2-2
V gene: TRBV5-1
CDR3 protein: CASSSGLAGGTGELFF

J gene: TRBJ2-2
V gene: TRBV5-1
CDR3 protein: CASRDAGGRNTGELFF

J gene: TRBJ2-3
V gene: TRBV20-1
CDR3 protein: CSVIPRDTQYF

J gene: TRBJ2-3
V gene: TRBV9
CDR3 protein: CASSVAGRGSTDTQYF

J gene: TRBJ2-2
V gene: TRBV7-2
CDR3 protein: CASRPLAGAGGELFF

J gene: TRBJ1-6
V gene: TRBV6-9
CDR3 protein: CASSYEGRGRSPLHF

J gene: TRBJ2-2
V gene: TRBV9
CDR3 protein: CASSYGQGRLDTGELFF

J gene: TRBJ2-3
V gene: TRBV7-9
CDR3 protein: CASSSDRGSTDTQYF

J gene: TRBJ1-2
V gene: TRBV2
CDR3 protein: CASTPIGGYGYTF

J gene: TRBJ1-2
V gene: TRBV11-3
CDR3 protein: CASSWVGSYTF

J gene: TRBJ2-7
V gene: TRBV12-2
CDR3 protein: CASRWTSGYHYEQYF

J gene: TRBJ1-5
V gene: TRBV18
CDR3 protein: CASSRRESNQPQHF

J gene: TRBJ2-5
V gene: TRBV13
CDR3 protein: CASSLRGGLAGSKTQYF

J gene: TRBJ2-1
V gene: TRBV7-3
CDR3 protein: CASSLGYTYNEQFF

J gene: TRBJ2-3
V gene: TRBV14
CDR3 protein: CASSPSTDTQYF

J gene: TRBJ2-1
V gene: TRBV27
CDR3 protein: CASSHGTDNEQFF

J gene: TRBJ1-4
V gene: TRBV15
CDR3 protein: CATSRDQTGGSEKLFF

J gene: TRBJ2-5
V gene: TRBV6-5
CDR3 protein: CASSYSGQGGQETQYF

J gene: TRBJ2-6
V gene: TRBV29-1
CDR3 protein: CSVVEGAGANVLTF

J gene: TRBJ1-6
V gene: TRBV7-2
CDR3 protein: CASSTPGQHNSPLHF

J gene: TRBJ2-1
V gene: TRBV5-4
CDR3 protein: CASSHRDGGGGEQFF

J gene: TRBJ1-2
V gene: TRBV28
CDR3 protein: CASSLGLLRANYGYTF

J gene: TRBJ1-1
V gene: TRBV6-6
CDR3 protein: CASSYGGTENTEAFF

J gene: TRBJ2-1
V gene: TRBV7-7
CDR3 protein: CASSLGLEGAGEQFF

J gene: TRBJ2-7
V gene: TRBV6-1
CDR3 protein: CASSRAQEQLYEQYF

J gene: TRBJ2-7
V gene: TRBV7-2
CDR3 protein: CASSPRRTASYEQYF

J gene: TRBJ2-6
V gene: TRBV29-1
CDR3 protein: CSVVFGTDFNTGANVLTF

J gene: TRBJ1-1
V gene: TRBV6-1
CDR3 protein: CASSPQGGVTEAFF

J gene: TRBJ2-7
V gene: TRBV7-2
CDR3 protein: CASSLGGGLYEQYF

J gene: TRBJ2-7
V gene: TRBV6-6
CDR3 protein: CASSYSLGYEQYF

J gene: TRBJ1-1
V gene: TRBV9
CDR3 protein: CASNKEGRDEAFF

J gene: TRBJ1-2
V gene: TRBV7-9
CDR3 protein: CASSQGAGGPNGYTF

J gene: -
V gene: TRBV6-5
CDR3 protein: CASSYSGVAGAYEQYF

J gene: TRBJ2-5
V gene: TRBV7-9
CDR3 protein: CASSKESEPTQYF

J gene: TRBJ2-1
V gene: TRBV12-5
CDR3 protein: CASGAGQGPYNEQFF

J gene: TRBJ2-1
V gene: TRBV19
CDR3 protein: CASSIVAGAYNEQFF

J gene: TRBJ2-3
V gene: TRBV11-2
CDR3 protein: CASSLGGTPTDTQYF

J gene: TRBJ2-3
V gene: TRBV4-3
CDR3 protein: CASSQDGRGGTDTQYF

J gene: TRBJ1-5
V gene: TRBV2
CDR3 protein: CASRGPGQFNQPQHF

J gene: TRBJ1-3
V gene: TRBV30
CDR3 protein: CAWDTPSGNTIYF

J gene: TRBJ2-3
V gene: TRBV4-1
CDR3 protein: CASSHLLAGTDTQYF